This TCR beta chain was profiled in a study of OX40 agonist ivuxolimab in advanced cancers. The data were produced by immunoSEQ multiplex PCR, yet TCRdb's version contains in-frame clones alone and is incomplete. The table has fewer than 70,000 clones, 85% to 95% seen once; the top ten hold roughly 0.44%. Germline CDR1 reads SGHVS; CDR2 reads FNYEAQ. The V gene lost 1 base and the J gene lost 6 bases, with 7 bases spanning the gap. This CDR3 spans 12 amino acids. The input for sequencing was CD4+ or CD8+ T cells sorted from blood, taken in a trial of the OX40 agonist ivuxolimab. This clonotype was sampled from an adult with an advanced solid tumor such as melanoma, head and neck, liver or kidney cancer. This chain links TRBV7-6 with TRBJ2-7; tentatively, D is TRBD1 (6 bases). Written as DNA, the CDR3 is TGTGCCAGCAGCTTAGGAGGGGGCGAGCAGTACTTC. Translated, it gives CASSLGGGEQYF.